The 11 T cell receptor beta chains given below trace back to one sample, sequenced in a study of identical twins. TCRdb passed the 5' RACE reads through MiXCR, listing each CDR3 protein once. The data contain 500,000 to 550,000 distinct CDR3 sequences, 20% to 25% of them singletons. The sample was also linked to a second study, of yellow fever vaccine responses in identical twins.

Sequencing was carried out using CD4+ T cells sorted from blood. Every receptor here comes from a woman under 30 in good health.

This clonotype was observed a handful of times. This chain links TRBV5-1 with TRBJ2-1, with D maybe TRBD1 (6 bases). There are 17 residues in the CDR3. Trimming left V 4 bases short and J 6 bases short, with 23 bases between. Germline V gene sequence: CDR1 SGHRS, CDR2 YFSETQ. CDR3 in DNA: TGCGCCAGCAGCCTGATCAGTCCGGGAAGAGGGGGCAATGAGCAGTTCTTC. Translated, it gives CASSLISPGRGGNEQFF.

The chain combines TRBV3-1 with TRBJ1-2; 9 bases are shared with TRBD1. This CDR3 comprises 14 residues. The V gene's germline CDR1 is LGHDT and CDR2 YNNKEL (reference sequence). V gave up 1 base and J gave up 7 bases; unmatched junction bases: 4. In nucleotides, the CDR3 is TGTGCCAGCAGCCAAGTACAGGGGGCAGGTGGCTACACCTTC. It encodes CASSQVQGAGGYTF.

This clonotype was picked up a small number of times. V usage is TRBV29-1 and J usage is TRBJ2-2; TRBD2 matches at 11 bases. The CDR3 length is 16 residues. Germline loops: CDR1 SQVTM, CDR2 ANQGSEA. V dropped 7 bases and J dropped 5; count of bases not matched to a gene: 12. The CDR3 sequence: CSGKAGTSGPTGELFF. CDR3 in DNA: TGCAGCGGTAAGGCCGGGACTAGCGGACCGACCGGGGAGCTGTTTTTT.

This clonotype appeared a few times. This chain joins TRBV7-2 and TRBJ2-1; no clear D. Trimming took off 1 base at V and 7 bases at J, with 11 bases between the two ends. Germline CDR1 SGHTA, CDR2 FQGNSA. The CDR3 loop spans 14 amino acids. CDR3 nucleotides: TGTGCCAGCAGCTTAGGCGTCCTTAGGAATGAGCAGTTCTTC. Amino acids: CASSLGVLRNEQFF. Full variable domain (outside the CDR3, taken from reference TRBV7-2 and TRBJ2-1): GAGVSQSPSNKVTEKGKDVELRCDPISGHTALYWYRQSLGQGLEFLIYFQGNSAPDKSGLPSDRFSAERTGGSVSTLTIQRTQQEDSAVYLCASSLGVLRNEQFFGPGTRLTVL.

The chain is built from TRBV27 and TRBJ2-1, with 7 bases aligning to TRBD1. The V gene's germline CDR1 is MNHEY and CDR2 SMNVEV (reference sequence). Trimming took 6 bases from V and 9 from J; bases not matched to a gene: 17. The length of the CDR3 is 16 residues. The CDR3 nucleotides read TGTGCCAGCAGAGGGTCTACGGCGACAGGGAGCGTTGAGCAGTTCTTC. It is translated as CASRGSTATGSVEQFF.

The chain couples TRBV12-3 or TRBV12-4 to TRBJ2-5, with D possibly called TRBD1 or TRBD2 (5 bases each). The CDR3 consists of 15 residues. V was clipped by 6 bases and J by 7 bases, with 21 bases between them. The CDR3 nucleotides are TGTGCCAGCAGCCCGCCGGGATTGACTGGGGGGACCCAGTACTTC. This sequence encodes CASSPPGLTGGTQYF.

In this sample, this clonotype turned up a few times. The gene calls are TRBV25-1 and TRBJ2-1; 9 nucleotides match TRBD2. The CDR3 spans 19 residues. CDR1 is MGHDK, CDR2 SYGVNS, per germline. V lost 6 bases, J lost 0 bases, and 15 bases stayed unmatched. CDR3 loop: CASRSVSGREISSYNEQFF. As DNA, the CDR3 is TGTGCCAGCAGATCAGTTAGCGGGAGAGAAATTAGCTCCTACAATGAGCAGTTCTTC. The full variable domain, in which reference TRBV25-1 and TRBJ2-1 provide the parts outside the CDR3, is EADIYQTPRYLVIGTGKKITLECSQTMGHDKMYWYQQDPGMELHLIHYSYGVNSTEKGDLSSESTVSRIRTEHFPLTLESARPSHTSQYLCASRSVSGREISSYNEQFFGPGTRLTVL.

This clonotype was counted a few times. The chain is built from TRBV20-1 and TRBJ2-2; TRBD2 agrees at 8 bases. The CDR3 length is 16 residues. The germline CDR1 and CDR2 sequences are DFQATT and SNEGSKA (reference sequence). This chain's CDR3 is CSCSAGRGGFTGELFF. DNA of the CDR3: TGCAGCTGCAGTGCCGGACGGGGGGGCTTCACCGGGGAGCTGTTTTTT.

The table lists this clonotype with a few counts. The rearrangement links TRBV3-1 to TRBJ2-5, with D uncertain. The CDR3 totals 15 residues. Germline CDR1 reads LGHDT; CDR2 reads YNNKEL (reference sequence). V lost 5 bases to trimming and J lost 0 bases, with 13 bases between them. The CDR3 loop reads CASSTLRIDQETQYF. CDR3 in DNA: TGTGCCAGCAGCACCTTGCGTATAGACCAAGAGACCCAGTACTTC.

This clonotype has only a few counts. The final CDR3 position lacks the conserved phenylalanine or tryptophan, pointing to a likely read error. The chain links TRBV11-3 to TRBJ2-3; D is ambiguous. The CDR3 length is 16 residues. V lost 7 bases and J lost 0, with 17 bases in between. Germline-derived CDR1 and CDR2 are SGHNT and YENEEA. The CDR3 protein is CASTQWAPPSTDTQYL. The DNA for the CDR3 is TGTGCCAGCACCCAGTGGGCTCCACCTAGCACAGATACGCAGTATCTT.

This clonotype showed up just a few times. V is TRBV5-1 and J is TRBJ2-7, with a possible D match to TRBD1 (6 bases). The CDR3 has 15 amino acids. Trimming shortened V by 4 bases and J by 4 bases, and 18 bases separated the two germline ends. Per germline, CDR1 SGHRS and CDR2 YFSETQ. The CDR3, as DNA: TGCGCCAGCAGCCACACAGGTGGGCAGGGGTACGAGCAGTACTTC. Its protein product is CASSHTGGQGYEQYF.